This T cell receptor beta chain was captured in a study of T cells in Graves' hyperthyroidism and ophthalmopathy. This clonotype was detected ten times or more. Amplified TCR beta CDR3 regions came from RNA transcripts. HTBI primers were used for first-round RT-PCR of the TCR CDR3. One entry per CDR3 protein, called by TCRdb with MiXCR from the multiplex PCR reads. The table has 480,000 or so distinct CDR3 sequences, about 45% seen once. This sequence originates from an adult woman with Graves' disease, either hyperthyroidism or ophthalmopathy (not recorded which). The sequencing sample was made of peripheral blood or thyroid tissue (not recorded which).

The CDR3 is CSARDLLAGGRGQETQYF. CDR3 nucleotides: TGCAGTGCTAGAGATCTACTAGCGGGAGGGCGAGGGCAAGAGACCCAGTACTTC. The V call is TRBV20-1, the J call TRBJ2-5; TRBD2 aligns across 13 bases. The CDR3 spans 18 residues. V was pared by 0 bases and J by 2 bases, with 9 bases of the junction left unmatched. Germline V CDR1 and CDR2: DFQATT, SNEGSKA (reference sequence).